The rows below give T cell receptor beta chains drawn from one sample of a study of T cell responses to AZD1222 COVID-19 vaccine. The table came from immunoSEQ multiplex PCR; TCRdb's copy has only in-frame clones and leaves some out. The data hold 100,000 to 150,000 clones, with around 87% observed a single time. The material sequenced was peripheral blood, taken on day 0 of AZD1222 vaccination. All receptors derive from an adult in good health. CDR3s include the opening cysteine and the closing phenylalanine or tryptophan. Each record gives: J gene, CDR3 length, clone size, D gene, V gene, CDR3 protein, CDR3 DNA. D genes are given only for firm matches. Rows give clone size only sometimes, using once, few, many, or a class for an expanded clone.

J: TRBJ1-1
length: 14
size: -
D: -
V: TRBV6-5
CDR3: CASSPGRMNTEAFF
DNA: TGTGCCAGCAGCCCCGGCAGAATGAACACTGAAGCTTTCTTT

J: TRBJ1-3
length: 13
size: -
D: -
V: TRBV12-3/TRBV12-4
CDR3: CASSRVSGNTIYF
DNA: TGTGCCAGCAGTCGGGTCTCTGGAAACACCATATATTTT

J: TRBJ1-3
length: 15
size: -
D: -
V: TRBV6-5
CDR3: CASSLGGFSGNTIYF
DNA: TGTGCCAGCAGTCTCGGAGGGTTCTCTGGAAACACCATATATTTT

J: TRBJ2-1
length: 14
size: -
D: -
V: TRBV30
CDR3: CAWGFGTTVGEQFF
DNA: TGTGCCTGGGGCTTCGGGACAACGGTGGGGGAGCAGTTCTTC

J: TRBJ1-2
length: 14
size: few
D: -
V: TRBV2
CDR3: CASSVRALSYGYTF
DNA: TGTGCCAGCAGTGTGAGGGCCCTTTCCTATGGCTACACCTTC

J: TRBJ1-2
length: 13
size: -
D: -
V: TRBV28
CDR3: CASSFQTLGGYTF
DNA: TGTGCCAGCAGTTTCCAAACTCTGGGGGGCTACACCTTC

J: TRBJ2-1
length: 16
size: -
D: TRBD1
V: TRBV5-4
CDR3: CASSLQGVLFYNEQFF
DNA: TGTGCCAGCAGCTTACAGGGGGTATTATTCTACAATGAGCAGTTCTTC

J: TRBJ1-1
length: 14
size: -
D: -
V: TRBV5-1
CDR3: CASSLDGGYTEAFF
DNA: TGCGCCAGCAGCTTGGACGGGGGGTACACTGAAGCTTTCTTT

J: TRBJ2-1
length: 20
size: -
D: TRBD2
V: TRBV19
CDR3: CASSRKRTSGSSLANNEQFF
DNA: TGTGCCAGTAGTCGGAAACGGACTAGCGGGAGTTCTTTGGCCAACAATGAGCAGTTCTTC

J: TRBJ2-7
length: 16
size: -
D: -
V: TRBV7-2
CDR3: CASSLTASGHRHEQYF
DNA: TGTGCCAGCAGCTTAACCGCCTCGGGCCATCGGCACGAGCAGTACTTC